What follows describes a single T cell receptor beta chain. Its antigen has not been determined. No base qualities exist here, and no much larger clone lies one base off it. Germline trimming: 4 bases from V, 7 bases from J; junction bases outside gene matches: 2. Taken from cysteine to phenylalanine, the CDR3 has 15 residues. Kept here is only the CDR3 DNA, which spans 45 bases and is read in frame from base 1. CDR1 is given as SGHTA and CDR2 as FQGNSA, both from the germline V gene. The sample is drawn from a study of draining lymph node invasion in breast cancer (dated by TCRdb to the early 2020s). In the study overall: Histology and cytokeratin immunohistochemistry were used to diagnose nodal metastasis, and EpCAM/CD45 flow cytometry was used to confirm the diagnosis. The separate targeted TCR sequencing included lymph nodes from five patients, and primary tumors were also sequenced for most of those five patients. From every patient, the primary tumor plus matched non-invaded and tumor-invaded tumor-draining lymph nodes were collected, and both Treg and Tconv subsets were profiled. A separate targeted assay used bulk TCR-beta CDR3 sequencing to compare sorted memory regulatory T cells with memory conventional CD4 T cells across breast cancer tissues.

The investigation overall reported the following: Within each tissue, roughly 12-25% of Treg TCRs were also found among Tconvs, a result interpreted as suggesting peripheral Treg induction. TCRs shared between the Treg and Tconv subsets were viewed as suggestive of, but not proof of, a common clonal origin. In the targeted TCR-seq data, Tregs appeared more clonally expanded than Tconvs in all tissues, and both subsets were less diverse in tumor than lymph nodes. The tumor top-100 clone tracking analysis could be carried out in only two patients. Some clones from the top 100 tumor clones were found in both invaded and non-invaded nodes, which suggests recirculation between the tumor and the draining nodes. The data could not determine whether Treg conversion took place in a particular organ or whether converted Tregs recirculated between nodes and tumor.

Receptor libraries were prepared by bulk RNA-seq. The sequencing machine was an Illumina HiSeq 2500. From the authors' description of their analysis: In the separate targeted TCR-seq dataset, CDR3 sequences were extracted from raw reads and quantified using MiXCR version 2.1.5 with default parameters. The separate targeted TCR-seq dataset defined each TCR-beta clone by its combination of V gene, J gene and CDR3 sequence. In the separate targeted TCR-seq dataset, clones with fewer than three counts were first removed, after which only the 90% most strongly expressed clones per sample were kept. For each tissue in the separate targeted TCR-seq dataset, Treg-Tconv overlap was calculated by dividing the number of shared clones by the total number of Treg clones and multiplying by 100. TCRdb took the public reads, trimmed them with fastp at Q25, ran MiXCR for clone calling and kept in-frame beta chains. Rows are combined by CDR3 protein, so each entry shows the most common genes and DNA. None of the V and J calls come from the authors' own analysis; TCRdb made them. The sample table contains roughly 3,000 distinct CDR3 sequences; only one count was recorded for around 70% of them. Under 10% of the sample goes to the ten largest clones.

Memory regulatory T cells were isolated by sorting for CD4+ CD45RA- CD25high cells. Tumor-draining lymph nodes were classified as non-invaded or invaded according to the absence or presence of metastatic tumor cells. T cells were pre-enriched with a Miltenyi Pan T Cell isolation kit before staining and sorting. Immunohistochemistry for estrogen receptor, progesterone receptor, HER2 and Ki-67 was used to characterize the primary tumors. Within a few hours after surgery, fresh surgical tissue was processed by cutting the tissue into small fragments. Tissue fragments were enzymatically digested with Liberase TL plus DNase for 20 to 25 minutes and filtered through a 40-micrometer strainer. After DAPI live/dead staining, sorting was performed on a BD FACS Aria II with about 96-99% purity. The sorted cells were lysed in TCL buffer, and a Norgen Single Cell RNA purification kit, including DNase treatment, was used to purify the RNA.

The chain couples TRBV7-2 to TRBJ2-1, and TRBD2 aligns with 15 junction nucleotides. This receptor was taken from a female donor with luminal breast cancer. The sequenced material came from sorted memory Tregs from a lymph node. Read against the paper, the sample's cell subset or site label means: CD45RA-negative sorted CD4+ T cells (memory Tconv or effector/memory Treg). The DNA reads TGTGCCAGCAGCTCGGGACTAGCGGGAGGTAATGAGCAGTTCTTC. This encodes CASSSGLAGGNEQFF. The full variable domain, completed from the reference TRBV7-2 and TRBJ2-1 proteins outside the CDR3, reads GAGVSQSPSNKVTEKGKDVELRCDPISGHTALYWYRQSLGQGLEFLIYFQGNSAPDKSGLPSDRFSAERTGGSVSTLTIQRTQQEDSAVYLCASSSGLAGGNEQFFGPGTRLTVL.